This T cell receptor beta chain was identified during a study of T cell clones after liver transplantation. Study-level information: A pre-transplant mixed lymphocyte reaction with TCRbeta sequencing defined graft-donor-reactive clones followed in post-transplant blood. Three of the eight recipients were HCV-positive; the rest had non-autoimmune, non-viral transplant indications. Study outcomes and limitations: The donor-reactive repertoire was only partly measurable in a couple of subjects, lacking donor cells.

This CDR3 spans 14 amino acids. The germline V and J ends were trimmed by 6 bases and 7 bases, with 16 bases remaining between them. CDR1 is MNHEY, CDR2 SVGAGI, per germline. This clone occurred once. Antigen specificity is unknown. Sorting of unstimulated PBMCs yielded separate CD3+CD4+ and CD3+CD8+ fractions. The assay was immunoSEQ multiplex PCR, and TCRdb's table has in-frame clones only and misses some. The table lists roughly 80,000 clones, around four fifths of them singletons. The clonotype was recovered from a human patient who received a liver transplant. Some T cells could come from the graft donor. The chain is built from TRBV6-5 and TRBJ2-1; TRBD2 might be the D (6 bases). The source material was CD4+ T cells from blood, sampled 45 to 47 months after liver transplant. CDR3 DNA: TGTGCCAGCAGCTCCACCGACGGGGGAAATGAGCAGTTCTTC. Protein sequence: CASSSTDGGNEQFF.